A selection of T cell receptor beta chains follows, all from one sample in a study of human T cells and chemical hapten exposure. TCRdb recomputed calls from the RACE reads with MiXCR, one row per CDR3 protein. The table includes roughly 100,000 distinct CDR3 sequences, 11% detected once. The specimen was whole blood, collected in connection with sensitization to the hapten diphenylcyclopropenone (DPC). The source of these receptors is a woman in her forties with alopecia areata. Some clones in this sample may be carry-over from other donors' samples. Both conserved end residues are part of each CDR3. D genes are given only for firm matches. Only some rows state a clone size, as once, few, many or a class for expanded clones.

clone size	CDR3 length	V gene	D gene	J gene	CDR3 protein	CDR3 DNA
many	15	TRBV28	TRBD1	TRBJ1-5	CASSTTGQKNQPQHF	TGTGCCAGCAGTACTACGGGACAGAAGAATCAGCCCCAGCATTTT
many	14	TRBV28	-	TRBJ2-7	CASSDRGDGSEQYF	TGTGCCAGCAGTGACCGGGGCGACGGATCCGAGCAGTACTTC
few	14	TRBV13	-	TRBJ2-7	CASSSARGSYEQYF	TGTGCCAGCAGCTCCGCCAGGGGCTCCTACGAGCAGTACTTC
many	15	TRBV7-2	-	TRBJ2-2	CASSLVLAGTGELFF	TGTGCCAGCAGCTTAGTCCTAGCCGGGACCGGGGAGCTGTTTTTT
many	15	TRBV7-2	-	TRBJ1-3	CASSLGSRSGNTIYF	TGTGCCAGCAGCTTAGGATCGCGCTCTGGAAACACCATATATTTT
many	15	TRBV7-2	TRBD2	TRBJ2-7	CASSLRAGLVYEQYF	TGTGCCAGCAGCTTAAGGGCGGGACTAGTATACGAGCAGTACTTC
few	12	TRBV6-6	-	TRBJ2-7	CASSYSYYEQYF	TGTGCCAGCAGTTACTCGTACTACGAGCAGTACTTC
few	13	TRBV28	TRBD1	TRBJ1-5	CASMDRKDQPQHF	TGTGCCAGCATGGACAGGAAGGATCAGCCCCAGCATTTT
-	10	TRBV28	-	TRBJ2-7	CASEGYEQYF	TGTGCCAGCGAGGGCTACGAGCAGTACTTC
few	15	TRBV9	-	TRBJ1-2	CASSVDQTQLYGYTF	TGTGCCAGCAGCGTAGACCAGACCCAACTCTATGGCTACACCTTC
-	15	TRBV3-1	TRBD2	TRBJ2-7	CASSVLAGSSYEQYF	TGTGCCAGCAGCGTACTAGCGGGGAGCTCCTACGAGCAGTACTTC
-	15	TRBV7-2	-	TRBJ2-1	CASSLGGLAYNEQFF	TGTGCCAGCAGCTTAGGAGGTCTAGCCTACAATGAGCAGTTCTTC
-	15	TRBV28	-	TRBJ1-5	CASSLWHPGGQPQHF	TGTGCCAGCAGTTTATGGCACCCCGGCGGTCAGCCCCAGCATTTT
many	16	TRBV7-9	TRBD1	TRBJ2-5	CASSLPGQGRRETQYF	TGTGCCAGCAGCTTGCCGGGACAGGGGAGGCGGGAGACCCAGTACTTC
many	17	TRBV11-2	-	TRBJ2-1	CASSLGSAERFYNEQFF	TGTGCCAGCAGCTTAGGTTCCGCAGAAAGATTTTACAATGAGCAGTTCTTC
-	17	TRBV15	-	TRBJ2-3	CATSRADRAPSTDTQYF	TGTGCCACCAGCAGAGCTGACAGAGCCCCTAGCACAGATACGCAGTATTTT
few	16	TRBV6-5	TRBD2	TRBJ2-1	CASSTMLRGFHNEQFF	TGTGCCAGCAGTACCATGTTGCGGGGGTTTCACAATGAGCAGTTCTTC
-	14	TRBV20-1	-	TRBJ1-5	CSARDLGTNQPQHF	TGCAGTGCTAGAGATCTCGGCACCAATCAGCCCCAGCATTTT
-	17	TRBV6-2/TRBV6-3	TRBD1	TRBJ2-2	CASSYSGQGSIAGELFF	TGTGCCAGCAGTTACTCGGGACAGGGGTCCATAGCCGGGGAGCTGTTTTTT
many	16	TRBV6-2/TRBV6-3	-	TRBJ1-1	CASSPHRASMNTEAFF	TGTGCCAGCAGCCCACACAGGGCCTCCATGAACACTGAAGCTTTCTTT
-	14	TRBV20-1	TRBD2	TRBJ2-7	CSARSSGAAYEQYF	TGCAGTGCTAGATCTAGCGGGGCCGCCTACGAGCAGTACTTC
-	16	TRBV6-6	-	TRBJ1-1	CASSYSAGRSNTEAFF	TGTGCCAGCAGTTACTCGGCCGGCAGGTCGAACACTGAAGCTTTCTTT
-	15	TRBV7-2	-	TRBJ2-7	CASSLDRGATYEQYF	TGTGCCAGCAGCTTAGATCGGGGGGCCACCTACGAGCAGTACTTC
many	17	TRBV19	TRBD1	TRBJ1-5	CASSTKTQGLGNQPQHF	TGTGCCAGTAGTACGAAGACACAGGGGTTGGGCAATCAGCCCCAGCATTTT
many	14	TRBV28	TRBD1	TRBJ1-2	CASTLGTGRYRYTF	TGTGCCAGCACATTAGGGACAGGGAGATATCGCTACACCTTC
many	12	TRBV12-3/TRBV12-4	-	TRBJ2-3	CASSLGSLRQYF	TGTGCCAGCAGTTTAGGTAGCCTTAGGCAGTATTTT
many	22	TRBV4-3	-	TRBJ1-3	CASSQVGGRSFSIISSGNTIYF	TGCGCCAGCAGCCAAGTCGGAGGCCGTTCCTTTAGTATAATCTCCTCTGGAAACACCATATATTTT
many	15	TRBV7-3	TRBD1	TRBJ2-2	CASSSGTGDIGELFF	TGTGCCAGCAGCTCAGGGACAGGGGACATCGGGGAGCTGTTTTTT
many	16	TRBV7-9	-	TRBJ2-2	CASSRATPVVTGELFF	TGTGCCAGCAGCCGAGCCACCCCAGTCGTGACCGGGGAGCTGTTTTTT
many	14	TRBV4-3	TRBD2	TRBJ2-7	CASSQERETYEQYF	TGCGCCAGCAGCCAAGAGCGGGAGACCTACGAGCAGTACTTC
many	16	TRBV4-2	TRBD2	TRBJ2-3	CASSQEGLVSTDTQYF	TGTGCCAGCAGCCAAGAGGGACTAGTTAGCACAGATACGCAGTATTTT
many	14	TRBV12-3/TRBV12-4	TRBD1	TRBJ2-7	CASSSGQGAREQYF	TGTGCCAGCAGTTCTGGACAGGGGGCGAGGGAGCAGTACTTC
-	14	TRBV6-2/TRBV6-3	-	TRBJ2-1	CASREDAAANEQFF	TGTGCCAGCAGGGAGGATGCGGCGGCCAATGAGCAGTTCTTC
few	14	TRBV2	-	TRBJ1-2	CASSEVYRAGGYTF	TGTGCCAGCAGTGAAGTCTACAGGGCCGGGGGCTACACCTTC
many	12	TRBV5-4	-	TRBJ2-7	CASSLVGNEQYF	TGTGCCAGCAGCTTGGTAGGAAACGAGCAGTACTTC
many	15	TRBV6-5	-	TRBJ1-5	CASSLSGGGMQPQHF	TGTGCCAGCAGCTTGTCTGGGGGAGGTATGCAGCCCCAGCATTTT
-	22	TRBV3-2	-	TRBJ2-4	CASSPLGTPGTSGKLAKNIQYF	TGTGCCAGCAGCCCCCTCGGAACCCCCGGGACTAGCGGAAAACTAGCCAAAAACATTCAGTACTTC
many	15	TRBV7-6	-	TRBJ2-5	CASSLDGRRQETQYF	TGTGCCAGCAGCTTAGATGGCAGGCGGCAAGAGACCCAGTACTTC
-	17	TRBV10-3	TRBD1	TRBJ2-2	CAISESETGGLTGELFF	TGTGCCATCAGTGAGTCGGAGACAGGGGGCCTTACCGGGGAGCTGTTTTTT